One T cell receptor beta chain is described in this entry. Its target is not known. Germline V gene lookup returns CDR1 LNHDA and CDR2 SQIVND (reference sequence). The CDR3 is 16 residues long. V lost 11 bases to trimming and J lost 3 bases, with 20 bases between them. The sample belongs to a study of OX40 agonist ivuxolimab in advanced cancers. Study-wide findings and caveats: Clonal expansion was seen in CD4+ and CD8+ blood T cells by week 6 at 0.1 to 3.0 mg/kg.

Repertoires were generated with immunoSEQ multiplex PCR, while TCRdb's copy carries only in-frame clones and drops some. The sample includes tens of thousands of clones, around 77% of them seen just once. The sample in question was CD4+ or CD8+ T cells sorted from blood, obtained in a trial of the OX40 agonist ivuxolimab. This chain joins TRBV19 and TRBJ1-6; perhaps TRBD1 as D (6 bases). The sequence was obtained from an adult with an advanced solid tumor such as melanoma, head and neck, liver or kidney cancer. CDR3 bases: TGTGCCGGTACCGGGACACAGGAGCTCTATAATTCACCCCTCCACTTT. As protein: CAGTGTQELYNSPLHF.